The next 29 T cell receptor beta chains were all read from a single sample in a study of T-cell reconstitution after alpha-beta-depleted transplantation in children. Preparing the TCRbeta library involved the use of unique molecular identifiers. MiXCR was run by TCRdb on the PCR reads, yielding one entry per CDR3 protein. The table lists around 580,000 distinct CDR3 sequences, roughly a quarter of them singletons, with about 35% in the top ten. Sequences were derived from PBMCs, sampled before TCRalphabeta/CD19-depleted stem cell transplant. The receptors come from a boy under three years old with Wiskott-Aldrich syndrome, due to receive a stem cell transplant.

The V call is TRBV9, the J call TRBJ2-1; 8 positions match TRBD2. In germline, CDR1 is SGDLS, CDR2 YYNGEE. The CDR3 covers 18 residues. V shed 0 bases, J shed 1 base, and the junction held 9 bases outside the gene matches. The CDR3 sequence is CASSVAGSGRGSYNEQFF. CDR3 coding DNA: TGTGCCAGCAGCGTAGCTGGGAGCGGGAGAGGGTCCTACAATGAGCAGTTCTTC.

This clonotype was picked up a small number of times. V usage is TRBV19 and J usage is TRBJ2-1, with 7 bases fitting TRBD2. The V gene end was trimmed by 2 bases and the J gene end by 2 bases; junction bases not matched to a gene: 6. The CDR3 extends over 16 amino acids. Per the germline V gene, CDR1 is LNHDA and CDR2 is SQIVND (reference sequence). CDR3 protein: CASSISAGRTYNEQFF. The CDR3 DNA reads as TGTGCCAGTAGTATATCAGCGGGACGAACCTACAATGAGCAGTTCTTC.

The rearrangement links TRBV7-9 to TRBJ2-3; the D is unclear. V lost 7 bases, J lost 2 bases, and 10 bases lay in between. The germline CDR1 and CDR2 sequences are SEHNR and FQNEAQ (reference sequence). The CDR3 runs 13 residues. This CDR3 reads CASNSGYTDTQYF. The CDR3 DNA follows: TGTGCCAGCAATTCCGGATACACAGATACGCAGTATTTT.

The chain uses TRBV20-1 and TRBJ2-3, with TRBD2 identical over 8 bases. The junction had 6 bases not matched to a gene; V was cut back by 4 bases and J by 3 bases. Germline CDR1 is DFQATT and CDR2 is SNEGSKA (reference sequence). There are 14 residues in the CDR3. This CDR3 reads CSAKIAGLTDTQYF. CDR3 nucleotides: TGCAGTGCTAAAATAGCGGGATTGACAGATACGCAGTATTTT.

The chain is built from TRBV3-1 and TRBJ2-7; TRBD2 is a possible D gene (5 bases). Germline V gives CDR1 LGHDT, CDR2 YNNKEL (reference sequence). This CDR3 has 12 amino acids. With 5 bases removed from V and 12 bases from J, the gap between germline ends came to 17 bases. The CDR3 loop is CASSALSGLLYF. CDR3 DNA: TGTGCCAGCAGCGCCCTGAGCGGACTTCTGTACTTC.

The rearrangement joins TRBV7-9 to TRBJ2-2; D remains ambiguous. The V and J ends lost 3 bases and 1 base respectively, with 6 bases between them. The CDR3 loop spans 14 amino acids. Per the germline V gene, CDR1 is SEHNR and CDR2 is FQNEAQ (reference sequence). The CDR3, as DNA: TGTGCCAGCAGCTTTACAAGGAACACCGGGGAGCTGTTTTTT. It yields the protein CASSFTRNTGELFF.

This clonotype was detected only a few times. This chain joins TRBV2 and TRBJ2-1; D not certain. CDR1 is SNHLY and CDR2 is FYNNEI in the germline V gene. V was pared by 11 bases and J by 0 bases, with 11 bases between. The CDR3 length is 13 residues. Written as DNA, the CDR3 is TGTGCCGGTCCATCGGGCTCCTACAATGAGCAGTTCTTC. Translated, it gives CAGPSGSYNEQFF.

Only a few counts were recorded for this clonotype. The V and J genes are TRBV7-2 and TRBJ1-3; the D is unclear. The CDR3 sequence is 14 residues long. Germline loops: CDR1 SGHTA, CDR2 FQGNSA. V lost 3 bases, J lost 0 bases, and 6 bases lay in between. The CDR3 sequence: CASSLESSGNTIYF. In DNA form, the CDR3 reads TGTGCCAGCAGCTTGGAGAGCTCTGGAAACACCATATATTTT.

A word on this clonotype: This sequence may be a read error, since a much larger clone differs from it by one base. This rearrangement joins TRBV5-1 to TRBJ2-7; D is ambiguous. Germline V gives CDR1 SGHRS, CDR2 YFSETQ. The V end lost 0 bases, the J end lost 1 base, and 5 bases lay between the germline ends. The CDR3 consists of 13 residues. The CDR3 nucleotides are TGCGCCAGCAGCTTGGGAGAGTCCTACGAGCAGTACTTC. Translation gives CASSLGESYEQYF.

This chain links TRBV18 with TRBJ2-3; D may be TRBD1 (5 bases). This CDR3 contains 14 residues. The V and J ends lost 0 bases and 2 bases respectively, with 6 bases between them. From germline, CDR1 is KGHSH and CDR2 LQKENI. CDR3 loop: CASSPPGPTDTQYF. In DNA form, the CDR3 reads TGTGCCAGCTCACCACCGGGGCCCACAGATACGCAGTATTTT.

This clonotype showed up just a few times. The rearrangement joins TRBV28 to TRBJ1-5; 11 bases align to TRBD1. The J segment lost 3 bases and the V segment lost 5 bases, leaving 12 bases of the junction unmatched. This CDR3 spans 18 amino acids. CDR1 is MDHEN, CDR2 SYDVKM, per germline. This CDR3 is CASSGGQGAWRINQPQHF. DNA for the CDR3: TGTGCCAGCAGTGGTGGACAGGGGGCGTGGAGGATCAATCAGCCCCAGCATTTT.

This clonotype was recorded a few times. V usage is TRBV5-1 and J usage is TRBJ2-3; the match to TRBD1 covers 8 bases. Germline trimming cut 7 bases from V and 3 bases from J; bases unmatched to any gene: 7. The CDR3 extends over 14 amino acids. Germline CDR1 SGHRS, CDR2 YFSETQ. In nucleotides, the CDR3 is TGCGCCAGCGCTGACCGACAGGGGACAGATACGCAGTATTTT. It specifies CASADRQGTDTQYF.

The chain has TRBV10-3 and TRBJ2-7, with D unresolved. Trimming cost V 0 bases and J 6 bases, with 9 bases left between them. This CDR3 has 13 amino acids. Looked up from germline, CDR1 is ENHRY and CDR2 is SYGVKD. The CDR3 here is CAISESSSGEQYF. The DNA of the CDR3 is TGTGCCATCAGTGAGTCATCGTCTGGCGAGCAGTACTTC.

J is TRBJ2-1 and V is TRBV20-1; 7 bases line up with TRBD2. The germline gives CDR1 DFQATT, CDR2 SNEGSKA (reference sequence). V lost 5 bases to trimming and J lost 8 bases; unmatched junction nucleotides: 6. The CDR3 covers 12 residues. The CDR3 reads CSAPRTSYEQFF. CDR3 DNA: TGCAGTGCTCCTCGGACTAGTTATGAGCAGTTCTTC.

In its sample, this clonotype was seen once. The chain employs TRBV27 and TRBJ2-7, with 11 bases that match TRBD1. The V gene end was trimmed by 10 bases and the J gene end by 4 bases; junction bases not matched to a gene: 12. This CDR3 spans 15 amino acids. The germline gives CDR1 MNHEY, CDR2 SMNVEV (reference sequence). The CDR3 DNA sequence: TGTGCCACACGGACAGGGGGCGCCGGTCAATACGAGCAGTACTTC. Protein: CATRTGGAGQYEQYF.

In DNA, the CDR3 is TGTGCCAGCTCACCGGACACAGGGAACACTGAAGCTTTCTTT. Residues: CASSPDTGNTEAFF. The chain recombines TRBV18 with TRBJ1-1; a weak D match, TRBD1 (5 bases). This CDR3 comprises 14 residues. Trimming stripped 3 bases from V and 1 base from J, with 9 bases between. CDR1 and CDR2 from the germline V gene are KGHSH and LQKENI.

This chain connects TRBV5-1 to TRBJ2-1; TRBD2 matches 11 bases. This CDR3 comprises 18 residues. V shed 3 bases and J 3 bases; nucleotides not matched to a gene: 11. Germline loops: CDR1 SGHRS, CDR2 YFSETQ. The chain's CDR3 is CASSSGLLAGDHYNEQFF. DNA for the CDR3: TGCGCCAGCAGCTCTGGATTACTAGCGGGAGATCACTACAATGAGCAGTTCTTC.

This clonotype has only a few counts. The rearrangement uses TRBV7-6 and TRBJ1-2; D gene unclear. The CDR3 contains 12 residues. V lost 5 bases, J lost 6 bases, and 10 bases lay in between. CDR1 and CDR2 (germline): SGHVS, FNYEAQ. The DNA of the CDR3 is TGTGCCAGCAGCGGCCGCCGGGATGGCTACACCTTC. Encoded protein: CASSGRRDGYTF.

J is TRBJ1-2 and V is TRBV5-1; D may be TRBD1 (6 bases). CDR1 SGHRS and CDR2 YFSETQ come from the germline V gene. The CDR3 runs 16 residues. Between the trimmed V and J ends, which lost 4 bases and 0 bases, there was a span of 16 bases. CDR3 amino acids: CASSPARQGTNYGYTF. DNA for the CDR3: TGCGCCAGCAGCCCGGCAAGGCAGGGGACTAACTATGGCTACACCTTC.

The V call is TRBV5-6, the J call TRBJ2-7, with no clear D. The V gene lost 3 bases and the J gene lost 7 bases, with 14 bases spanning the gap. CDR3 length: 13 amino acids. Per the germline V gene, CDR1 is SGHDT and CDR2 is YYEEEE. This chain's CDR3 is CASSSVHSHEQYF. In DNA form, the CDR3 reads TGTGCCAGCAGCTCGGTCCACAGCCATGAGCAGTACTTC.

The V and J genes are TRBV5-1 and TRBJ2-5; 8 nucleotides align to TRBD1. CDR3 length: 16 residues. The V gene end was trimmed by 2 bases and the J gene end by 1 base; junction bases not matched to a gene: 7. CDR1 and CDR2 from the germline V gene are SGHRS and YFSETQ. CDR3 loop: CASSFRGQEIQETQYF. The CDR3 DNA reads as TGCGCCAGCAGCTTCCGGGGACAGGAGATCCAAGAGACCCAGTACTTC.

The chain employs TRBV6-1 and TRBJ2-6, with D maybe TRBD1 (6 bases). The V gene lost 6 bases and the J gene lost 0 bases, with 12 bases spanning the gap. The CDR3 runs to 16 residues. CDR1 is MNHNS and CDR2 is SASEGT in the germline V gene. For the CDR3, the DNA is TGTGCCAGCAGAAAAACAGGGATCTCTGGGGCCAACGTCCTGACTTTC. It codes for CASRKTGISGANVLTF.

This clonotype was picked up a small number of times. The gene calls are TRBV3-1 and TRBJ2-3, with a possible D match to TRBD2 (5 bases). From germline, CDR1 is LGHDT and CDR2 YNNKEL (reference sequence). V was shortened by 2 bases and J by 6 bases, with 12 bases between the two germline ends. This CDR3 contains 14 residues. CDR3 nucleotide sequence: TGTGCCAGCAGCCAATCTATTCGCGGGGATACGCAGTATTTT. Residues: CASSQSIRGDTQYF.

This clonotype was seen just once. This chain joins TRBV5-1 and TRBJ1-5; D not resolved. V lost 4 bases and J lost 4, with 12 bases in between. CDR1 and CDR2 (germline): SGHRS, YFSETQ. This CDR3 is built from 14 residues. CDR3 amino acids: CASSTDGLNQPQHF. DNA for the CDR3: TGCGCCAGCAGCACGGACGGTTTAAATCAGCCCCAGCATTTT.

This clonotype has more than one count but fewer than ten. This chain connects TRBV5-1 to TRBJ2-1, with 7 bases matching TRBD2. Germline CDR1 is SGHRS and CDR2 is YFSETQ. V lost 4 bases to trimming and J lost 4 bases; unmatched junction nucleotides: 8. The CDR3 extends over 15 amino acids. This CDR3 reads CASSPREIGYNEQFF. The CDR3 nucleotides are TGCGCCAGCAGCCCGCGGGAGATCGGTTACAATGAGCAGTTCTTC. The entire variable domain, with the rest obtained from reference TRBV5-1 and TRBJ2-1, is as follows: KAGVTQTPRYLIKTRGQQVTLSCSPISGHRSVSWYQQTPGQGLQFLFEYFSETQRNKGNFPGRFSGRQFSNSRSEMNVSTLELGDSALYLCASSPREIGYNEQFFGPGTRLTVL.

The V call is TRBV29-1, the J call TRBJ2-1, with 14 bases fitting TRBD2. Trimming cost V 6 bases and J 9 bases; bases outside gene matches: 10. CDR3 length: 15 amino acids. Per the germline V gene, CDR1 is SQVTM and CDR2 is ANQGSEA. CDR3 amino acids: CSVSGTSGRISEQFF. CDR3 DNA sequence: TGCAGCGTCTCCGGGACTAGCGGGAGAATAAGTGAGCAGTTCTTC.

This clonotype was recorded a few times. The V and J genes are TRBV5-1 and TRBJ2-1, with TRBD2 matching over 7 bases. V lost 6 bases, J lost 0 bases, and 21 bases stayed unmatched. The germline V gene encodes CDR1 SGHRS and CDR2 YFSETQ. There are 20 residues in the CDR3. Written as DNA, the CDR3 is TGCGCCAGCATGCAGGTTGAACCGGGGGGATTAAAAAGCTCCTACAATGAGCAGTTCTTC. Translated, it gives CASMQVEPGGLKSSYNEQFF. Based on the CDR3 plus reference TRBV5-1 and TRBJ2-1, the full variable domain is KAGVTQTPRYLIKTRGQQVTLSCSPISGHRSVSWYQQTPGQGLQFLFEYFSETQRNKGNFPGRFSGRQFSNSRSEMNVSTLELGDSALYLCASMQVEPGGLKSSYNEQFFGPGTRLTVL.

This clonotype was picked up a small number of times. The chain is built from TRBV20-1 and TRBJ2-1; the D is unclear. The CDR3 sequence is 15 residues long. V was pared by 0 bases and J by 1 base, with 10 bases between. Germline assignment: CDR1 DFQATT and CDR2 SNEGSKA (reference sequence). This CDR3 reads CSARDLTVSYNEQFF. For the CDR3, the DNA is TGCAGTGCTAGAGACCTAACGGTATCCTACAATGAGCAGTTCTTC.

This clonotype was counted a few times. V gene TRBV20-1 combines with J gene TRBJ2-7; 13 bases are shared with TRBD2. Germline V CDR1 and CDR2: DFQATT, SNEGSKA (reference sequence). CDR3 size: 15 residues. V was pared by 0 bases and J by 2 bases, with 1 base of the junction left unmatched. This chain's CDR3 is CSARDGTSGTYEQYF. CDR3 bases: TGCAGTGCTAGAGACGGGACTAGCGGGACCTACGAGCAGTACTTC.